This T cell receptor beta chain was sequenced for a study of shared clonotypes between healthy human individuals. Donation came from healthy HIV-negative adults that had no recent acute infections or vaccinations. All participating donors were Caucasian adults from Nashville, Tennessee. Assay execution proceeded at the deep level. The assay was immunoSEQ multiplex PCR, and TCRdb's table has in-frame clones only and misses some. The sample contains approximately 720,000 clones, 72% of which appear only once. This clone has a count of ten or more. Its target is not known. Study-wide findings and caveats: Non-shared clonotypes had lower generation probabilities than clonotypes shared by all four sorted-subset donors.

Specimen: memory CD4+ T cells sorted from blood. Noted subset: CD45RA-negative fraction. The TCR was taken from a woman in her thirties in good health.

CDR3 in DNA: TGTGCCAGCAACCGCCCCTTACAGCCCCAGCATTTT. Amino acids: CASNRPLQPQHF. The gene calls are TRBV28 and TRBJ1-5; D not resolved. Germline loops: CDR1 MDHEN, CDR2 SYDVKM. CDR3 length equals 12 residues. The V gene lost 7 bases and the J gene lost 7 bases, with 11 bases spanning the gap. The full variable domain, in which reference TRBV28 and TRBJ1-5 provide the parts outside the CDR3, is DVKVTQSSRYLVKRTGEKVFLECVQDMDHENMFWYRQDPGLGLRLIYFSYDVKMKEKGDIPEGYSVSREKKERFSLILESASTNQTSMYLCASNRPLQPQHFGDGTRLSIL.